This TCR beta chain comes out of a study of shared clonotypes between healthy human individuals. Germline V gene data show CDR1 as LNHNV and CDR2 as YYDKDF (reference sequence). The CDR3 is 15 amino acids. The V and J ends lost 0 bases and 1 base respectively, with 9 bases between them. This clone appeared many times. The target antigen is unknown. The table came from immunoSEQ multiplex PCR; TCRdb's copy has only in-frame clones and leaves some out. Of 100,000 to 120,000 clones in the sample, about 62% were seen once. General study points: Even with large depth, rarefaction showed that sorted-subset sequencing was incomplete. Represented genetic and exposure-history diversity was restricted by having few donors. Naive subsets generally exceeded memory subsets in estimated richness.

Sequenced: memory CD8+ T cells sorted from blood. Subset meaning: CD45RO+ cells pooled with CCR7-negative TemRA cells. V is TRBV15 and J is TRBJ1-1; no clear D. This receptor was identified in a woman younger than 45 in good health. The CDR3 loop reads CATSRDPHQNTEAFF. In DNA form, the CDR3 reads TGTGCCACCAGCAGAGATCCCCACCAGAACACTGAAGCTTTCTTT. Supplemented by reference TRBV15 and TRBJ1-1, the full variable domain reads DAMVIQNPRYQVTQFGKPVTLSCSQTLNHNVMYWYQQKSSQAPKLLFHYYDKDFNNEADTPDNFQSRRPNTSFCFLDIRSPGLGDTAMYLCATSRDPHQNTEAFFGQGTRLTVV.